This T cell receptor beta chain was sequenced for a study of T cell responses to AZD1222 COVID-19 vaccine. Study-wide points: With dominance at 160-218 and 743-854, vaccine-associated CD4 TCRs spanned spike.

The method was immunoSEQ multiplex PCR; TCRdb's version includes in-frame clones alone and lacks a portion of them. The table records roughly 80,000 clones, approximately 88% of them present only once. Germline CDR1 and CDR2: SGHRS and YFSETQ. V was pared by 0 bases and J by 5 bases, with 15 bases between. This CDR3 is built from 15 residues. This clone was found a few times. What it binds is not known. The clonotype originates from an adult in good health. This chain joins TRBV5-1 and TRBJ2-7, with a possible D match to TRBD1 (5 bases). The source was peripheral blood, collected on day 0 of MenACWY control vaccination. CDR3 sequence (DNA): TGCGCCAGCAGCTTGGAGGCAGGGCCCCTCGACGAGCAGTACTTC. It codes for CASSLEAGPLDEQYF.